The subject of this entry is one T cell receptor (beta chain). CDR1 is SGHRS and CDR2 is YFSETQ in the germline V gene. After removal of 3 bases from V and 5 bases from J, the junction contained 9 bases not matched to a gene. CDR3 length equals 16 residues. These data come from a study of blood T cell repertoires in COVID-19. Study background: Samples of COVID-19 (acute and convalescent) were obtained from the United States, Italy and Spain. PBMCs, B-cell-depleted T cells, or T cells were the source of the cDNA or gDNA that made up the material.

Methods used by the authors: From reference gene primer amplification, estimates of nucleated cell counts were derived. TCRdb's table, derived via immunoSEQ multiplex PCR, lists solely in-frame clones and lacks some. D and trimming were read from the DNA, whereas the V and J calls and clone size are those reported in that table. Seen here are some 160,000 clones, more than 65% observed once, and the top ten hold about 14%. Sample: peripheral blood. V usage is TRBV5-1 and J usage is TRBJ1-2, with TRBD1 identical over 11 bases. This TCR was recovered from a woman aged 80 or older with acute or convalescent COVID-19. The CDR3 DNA sequence: TGCGCCAGCAGCTCCGCCGGGACAGGGGGGGATTATGGCTACACCTTC. As protein: CASSSAGTGGDYGYTF.